This T cell receptor beta chain is drawn from a study of cytomegalovirus exposure and HLA in healthy donors. Comments on this clone: Its matching antigen is unknown.

Primers included in the PCR were 60 Vbeta and 13 Jbeta primers. TCRdb's table, derived via immunoSEQ multiplex PCR, lists solely in-frame clones and lacks some. The profile shows some 110,000 clones, more than 60% of them singletons. Every donor was a healthy person donating bone marrow. J was trimmed by 5 bases and V by 0 bases; bases with no gene match: 0. The germline V gene has CDR1 SGDLS and CDR2 YYNGEE. The CDR3 covers 14 residues. Findings and caveats of the study: TCR beta V segments were, for the most part, productive about 87% or about 30% of the time in an earlier analysis. It was reported that TCR beta sequences correctly inferred the HLA-A and HLA-B alleles for most subjects.

Sequenced: PBMCs. This TCR derives from a male donor in good health and CMV-seronegative. The V call is TRBV9, the J call TRBJ2-2, with 8 bases that match TRBD2. CDR3 sequence reads: CASSVASGTGELFF. The CDR3 nucleotides read TGTGCCAGCAGCGTAGCTAGCGGGACCGGGGAGCTGTTTTTT. The complete variable domain, with remaining parts taken from reference TRBV9 and TRBJ2-2, reads DSGVTQTPKHLITATGQRVTLRCSPRSGDLSVYWYQQSLDQGLQFLIQYYNGEERAKGNILERFSAQQFPDLHSELNLSSLELGDSALYFCASSVASGTGELFFGEGSRLTVL.